One sample yielded the 26 T cell receptor beta chains listed below, sequenced in a study of CD8+CD57+ T cells in acquired aplastic anemia. Patients sequenced had flow cytometry evidence of CD8+CD57+ cell expansion. Profiling that covered TCR beta VDJ and CDR3 relied on genomic DNA as its template. TCRdb independently ran MiXCR on the reads; one entry per CDR3 protein. The sample carries about 160,000 distinct CDR3 sequences, roughly two thirds recorded once. The material sequenced was sorted CD4+, CD8+, or CD8+CD57+ T cells (not recorded which) from PBMCs. The source is a human donor with aplastic anemia.

The rearrangement joins TRBV29-1 to TRBJ2-7; D unclear. V was trimmed by 6 bases and J by 0 bases, leaving 15 bases between them. This CDR3 is built from 14 residues. Per germline, CDR1 SQVTM and CDR2 ANQGSEA. The CDR3 protein is CSVVQINPSYEQYF. The DNA for the CDR3 is TGCAGCGTCGTACAGATCAACCCCTCCTACGAGCAGTACTTC.

The chain is built from TRBV5-1 and TRBJ2-1; TRBD2 matches at 14 bases. V dropped 0 bases and J dropped 8; count of bases not matched to a gene: 4. This CDR3 has 16 amino acids. Germline CDR1 and CDR2: SGHRS and YFSETQ. CDR3: CASSLGLAGGHDEQFF. The CDR3 coding sequence is TGCGCCAGCAGCTTGGGACTAGCGGGAGGGCACGATGAGCAGTTCTTC.

This rearrangement joins TRBV20-1 to TRBJ1-1; no definite D call. Germline lookup yields CDR1 DFQATT and CDR2 SNEGSKA (reference sequence). CDR3 size: 13 residues. Trimming cost V 1 base and J 3 bases, with 9 bases left between them. CDR3 sequence: CSARGQKDTEAFF. Here the CDR3 DNA reads TGCAGTGCTAGAGGTCAGAAAGACACTGAAGCTTTCTTT.

CDR3 loop: CSVDSGRAETQYF. The CDR3 DNA reads as TGCAGCGTCGATAGCGGGAGGGCGGAGACCCAGTACTTC. The rearrangement uses TRBV29-1 and TRBJ2-5, with TRBD2 matching 11 bases. This CDR3 is 13 amino acids long. After removal of 6 bases from V and 5 bases from J, the junction contained 5 bases not matched to a gene. Germline V gene sequence: CDR1 SQVTM, CDR2 ANQGSEA.

Worth noting for this clonotype: A junction boundary mismatches the germline segment, possibly from a read error. This chain links TRBV10-3 with TRBJ2-1; 10 bases match TRBD2. CDR1 ENHRY and CDR2 SYGVKD come from the germline V gene. This CDR3 is 16 amino acids long. CDR3 nucleotides: TGTGCCAGCAGTTACAAAGCGGGGGGGCCGAGCAATGAGCAGTTCTTC. This sequence encodes CASSYKAGGPSNEQFF.

The chain is built from TRBV6-5 and TRBJ1-1; TRBD1 matches 7 bases. From germline, CDR1 is MNHEY and CDR2 SVGAGI. The trim removed 1 base at V and 1 base at J, leaving 0 bases unmatched. This CDR3 has 14 residues. CDR3 amino acids: CASSYWTGNTEAFF. The CDR3 DNA reads TGTGCCAGCAGTTACTGGACAGGGAACACTGAAGCTTTCTTT.

This clonotype came up many times. The chain's CDR3 is CSARAMGQPQHF. The CDR3 DNA follows: TGCAGTGCTAGAGCCATGGGTCAGCCCCAGCATTTT. The chain couples TRBV20-1 to TRBJ1-5; no reliable D call. The germline V gene encodes CDR1 DFQATT and CDR2 SNEGSKA (reference sequence). Trimming stripped 1 base from V and 6 bases from J, with 7 bases between. This CDR3 has 12 residues.

This chain connects TRBV20-1 to TRBJ1-6; TRBD1 matches 9 bases. CDR1 and CDR2 from the germline V gene are DFQATT and SNEGSKA (reference sequence). The J segment lost 8 bases and the V segment lost 6 bases, leaving 11 bases of the junction unmatched. The CDR3 spans 15 residues. The CDR3 protein is CSASITGGRDSPLHF. The CDR3 DNA follows: TGCAGTGCCAGTATAACAGGGGGCAGAGATTCACCCCTCCACTTT.

The chain carries TRBV2 and TRBJ2-5; 9 bases match TRBD2. This CDR3 region has 14 residues. Unmatched junction bases numbered 3, after V lost 6 bases and J lost 1 base. CDR1 and CDR2 (germline): SNHLY, FYNNEI. The CDR3 DNA sequence: TGTGCCAGCAGGCGGGGGGGCCCCCAAGAGACCCAGTACTTC. Its translation: CASRRGGPQETQYF. Complete variable domain (other parts from reference TRBV2 and TRBJ2-5): EPEVTQTPSHQVTQMGQEVILRCVPISNHLYFYWYRQILGQKVEFLVSFYNNEISEKSEIFDDQFSVERPDGSNFTLKIRSTKLEDSAMYFCASRRGGPQETQYFGPGTRLLVL.

This clonotype was detected a few times. The CDR3 DNA reads as TGTGCCAGCAGCGTAGTCCAGGGGGGGCAAGAGACCCAGTACTTC. Its translation is CASSVVQGGQETQYF. V is TRBV9 and J is TRBJ2-5, with D perhaps being TRBD1 or TRBD2 (7 bases each). Trimming took off 0 bases at V and 2 bases at J, with 11 bases between the two ends. The CDR3 has 15 residues. Germline V CDR1 and CDR2: SGDLS, YYNGEE.

V usage is TRBV5-1 and J usage is TRBJ1-2; D uncertain. Germline CDR1 reads SGHRS; CDR2 reads YFSETQ. This CDR3 contains 14 residues. Trimming removed 0 bases at V and 4 bases at J, with 10 bases between. The CDR3 DNA follows: TGCGCCAGCAGCTTGGAGGCCCTCTCCTATGGCTACACCTTC. It translates to CASSLEALSYGYTF. The complete variable domain, with remaining parts taken from reference TRBV5-1 and TRBJ1-2, reads KAGVTQTPRYLIKTRGQQVTLSCSPISGHRSVSWYQQTPGQGLQFLFEYFSETQRNKGNFPGRFSGRQFSNSRSEMNVSTLELGDSALYLCASSLEALSYGYTFGSGTRLTVV.

The chain couples TRBV19 to TRBJ2-1; tentatively, D is TRBD2 (5 bases). V lost 6 bases, J lost 8 bases, and 8 bases lay in between. Germline V gene lookup returns CDR1 LNHDA and CDR2 SQIVND (reference sequence). The CDR3 spans 11 residues. CDR3 bases: TGTGCCAGTAGGAGGGCTGATGAGCAGTTCTTC. This codes for CASRRADEQFF.

The V call is TRBV10-2, the J call TRBJ2-7, with 8 bases aligning to TRBD1. This CDR3 is 15 amino acids long. The trim removed 1 base at V and 2 bases at J, leaving 4 bases unmatched. The V gene's germline CDR1 is WSHSY and CDR2 SAAADI. The CDR3 coding sequence is TGCGCCAGCAGTGAGTACCGGACAGGGACCTACGAGCAGTACTTC. It translates to CASSEYRTGTYEQYF.

The V and J genes are TRBV10-3 and TRBJ2-7; D may match TRBD1 or TRBD2 (5 bases each). Trimming took 1 base from V and 0 from J, leaving 10 bases between them. This CDR3 comprises 15 residues. Germline V gene lookup returns CDR1 ENHRY and CDR2 SYGVKD. CDR3 region: CAISELTGPSYEQYF. CDR3 sequence (DNA): TGTGCCATCAGTGAGTTGACGGGGCCCTCCTACGAGCAGTACTTC.

The chain carries TRBV20-1 and TRBJ2-7, with D maybe TRBD2 (6 bases). Trimming took off 0 bases at V and 3 bases at J, with 9 bases between the two ends. Germline V gene lookup returns CDR1 DFQATT and CDR2 SNEGSKA (reference sequence). This CDR3 has 13 amino acids. The CDR3 nucleotides are TGCAGTGCTAGAGAGGGGGGTGACTACGAGCAGTACTTC. Amino acids: CSAREGGDYEQYF.

The chain is built from TRBV20-1 and TRBJ2-5; D is possibly TRBD1 (6 bases). CDR1 and CDR2 from the germline V gene are DFQATT and SNEGSKA (reference sequence). Between the trimmed V and J ends, which lost 6 bases and 2 bases, there was a span of 25 bases. The CDR3 contains 17 residues. This CDR3 is CSAGVTGPGHMQETQYF. CDR3 nucleotide sequence: TGCAGTGCCGGAGTTACGGGACCGGGACACATGCAAGAGACCCAGTACTTC.

The gene calls are TRBV19 and TRBJ2-5, with 7 bases lining up with TRBD1. V trimming: 5 bases; J trimming: 2 bases; junction bases outside the gene matches: 5. The CDR3 runs 14 residues. In germline, CDR1 is LNHDA, CDR2 SQIVND (reference sequence). CDR3 coding DNA: TGTGCCAGTAGTCTTGACAGGGCGCAAGAGACCCAGTACTTC. As protein: CASSLDRAQETQYF. The full variable domain, with the rest looked up from reference TRBV19 and TRBJ2-5, is DGGITQSPKYLFRKEGQNVTLSCEQNLNHDAMYWYRQDPGQGLRLIYYSQIVNDFQKGDIAEGYSVSREKKESFPLTVTSAQKNPTAFYLCASSLDRAQETQYFGPGTRLLVL.

V and J are TRBV29-1 and TRBJ2-7; the D call may be TRBD1 or TRBD2 (5 bases each). The CDR3 has 16 residues. The germline V gene has CDR1 SQVTM and CDR2 ANQGSEA. Trimming took off 4 bases at V and 2 bases at J, with 21 bases between the two ends. CDR3 sequence reads: CSVARTRDQWTYEQYF. The CDR3 DNA follows: TGCAGCGTTGCCCGGACGAGGGACCAATGGACCTACGAGCAGTACTTC.

The rearrangement links TRBV20-1 to TRBJ2-7, with D uncertain. The germline V gene encodes CDR1 DFQATT and CDR2 SNEGSKA (reference sequence). Between the trimmed V and J ends, which lost 2 bases and 4 bases, there was a span of 9 bases. The CDR3 extends over 12 amino acids. CDR3 bases: TGCAGTGCTAGAAAACCCTGGTACGAGCAGTACTTC. It specifies CSARKPWYEQYF.

Turning to this clonotype: Relative to the germline gene, one junction end is altered; a read error may explain this. The chain employs TRBV10-3 and TRBJ2-3; D perhaps matches TRBD2 (6 bases). Germline values: CDR1 ENHRY, CDR2 SYGVKD. The CDR3 is made up of 18 amino acids. The CDR3 nucleotides are TGTGCCATCCGTGACCCTGGCTGGGTGAGGGGACGGGGGGATACGCAGTATTTT. Translating gives CAIRDPGWVRGRGDTQYF.

The chain carries TRBV7-3 and TRBJ2-2; 8 bases map to TRBD2. Per germline, CDR1 SGHTA and CDR2 FQGTGA. Trimming cost V 5 bases and J 5 bases; bases outside gene matches: 4. The CDR3 loop spans 14 amino acids. The CDR3, as DNA: TGTGCCAGCAGCCCCGCGGGGGGTACCGGGGAGCTGTTTTTT. The encoded protein is CASSPAGGTGELFF. Complete variable domain (other parts from reference TRBV7-3 and TRBJ2-2): GAGVSQTPSNKVTEKGKYVELRCDPISGHTALYWYRQSLGQGPEFLIYFQGTGAADDSGLPNDRFFAVRPEGSVSTLKIQRTERGDSAVYLCASSPAGGTGELFFGEGSRLTVL.

This clonotype was found once. The V and J genes are TRBV24-1 and TRBJ2-1; 8 bases align to TRBD1. V shed 4 bases and J 2 bases; nucleotides not matched to a gene: 6. Germline V gene data show CDR1 as KGHDR and CDR2 as SFDVKD. The CDR3 spans 16 residues. Written as DNA, the CDR3 is TGTGCCACCAGTGAAAGTCGACAGGGGACCTACAATGAGCAGTTCTTC. Its translation is CATSESRQGTYNEQFF.

The chain employs TRBV20-1 and TRBJ1-1, with 9 bases that match TRBD1. The CDR3 sequence is 14 residues long. The germline gives CDR1 DFQATT, CDR2 SNEGSKA (reference sequence). Losses at the gene ends were 0 bases for V and 3 bases for J; bases not matched to a gene: 2. The CDR3 protein is CSAREGDRDTEAFF. The DNA for the CDR3 is TGCAGTGCTAGAGAAGGGGACAGGGACACTGAAGCTTTCTTT.

The J gene is TRBJ2-1, the V gene TRBV24-1; 8 nucleotides align to TRBD1. CDR1 and CDR2 from the germline V gene are KGHDR and SFDVKD. J was trimmed by 5 bases and V by 4 bases; bases with no gene match: 6. CDR3 length equals 15 residues. This CDR3 is CATSESGQGNNEQFF. In DNA, the CDR3 is TGTGCCACCAGTGAATCCGGACAGGGTAACAATGAGCAGTTCTTC.

This clonotype was seen a single time. This sequence joins TRBV2 and TRBJ1-5, with D possibly being TRBD1 (5 bases). Germline V gene data show CDR1 as SNHLY and CDR2 as FYNNEI. V gave up 2 bases and J gave up 6 bases, with 8 bases separating them. The length of the CDR3 is 13 residues. The CDR3 region has the DNA TGTGCCAGCAGTGAATCCGGGGCTCAGCCCCAGCATTTT. It is translated as CASSESGAQPQHF.

About this clonotype: Because the CDR3 is missing its conserved closing phenylalanine or tryptophan, this is likely a read error. The chain carries TRBV4-3 and TRBJ2-7; no definite D call. Germline values: CDR1 LGHNA, CDR2 YSLEER. This CDR3 comprises 14 residues. The V gene lost 0 bases and the J gene lost 0 bases, with 6 bases spanning the gap. CDR3 DNA sequence: TGCGCCAGCAGCCAAGAGGGCTACTCCTACGAGCAGTACCTC. It translates to CASSQEGYSYEQYL.